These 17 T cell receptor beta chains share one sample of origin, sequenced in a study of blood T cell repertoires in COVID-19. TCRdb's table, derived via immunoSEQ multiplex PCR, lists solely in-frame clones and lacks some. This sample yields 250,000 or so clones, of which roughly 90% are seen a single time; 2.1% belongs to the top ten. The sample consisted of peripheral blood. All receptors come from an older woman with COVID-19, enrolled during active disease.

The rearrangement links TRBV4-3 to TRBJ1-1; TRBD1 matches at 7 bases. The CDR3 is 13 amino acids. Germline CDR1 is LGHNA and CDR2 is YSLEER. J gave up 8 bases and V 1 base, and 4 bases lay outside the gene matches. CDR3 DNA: TGCGCCAGCAGCCAAGGGGCGACAGGGGAAGCTTTCTTT. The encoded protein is CASSQGATGEAFF.

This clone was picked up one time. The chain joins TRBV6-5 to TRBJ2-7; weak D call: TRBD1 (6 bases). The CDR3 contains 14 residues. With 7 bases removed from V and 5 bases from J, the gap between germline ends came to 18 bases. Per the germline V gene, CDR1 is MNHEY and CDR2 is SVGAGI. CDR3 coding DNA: TGTGCCAGCAAGCCACAGGGACCCCAAGACGAGCAGTACTTC. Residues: CASKPQGPQDEQYF.

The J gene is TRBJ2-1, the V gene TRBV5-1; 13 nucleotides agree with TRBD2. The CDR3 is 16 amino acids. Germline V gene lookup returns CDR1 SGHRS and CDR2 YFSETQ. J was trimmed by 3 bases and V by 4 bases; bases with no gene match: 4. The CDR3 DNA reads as TGCGCCAGCAGCCCTCGGACTAGCGGGGGCTACAATGAGCAGTTCTTC. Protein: CASSPRTSGGYNEQFF.

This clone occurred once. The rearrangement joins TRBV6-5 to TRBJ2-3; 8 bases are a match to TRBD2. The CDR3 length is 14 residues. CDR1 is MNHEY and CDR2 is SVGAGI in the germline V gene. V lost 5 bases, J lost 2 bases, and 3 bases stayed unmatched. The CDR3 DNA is TGTGCCAGCAGTCGCGGGGGGCCCACAGATACGCAGTATTTT. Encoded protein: CASSRGGPTDTQYF.

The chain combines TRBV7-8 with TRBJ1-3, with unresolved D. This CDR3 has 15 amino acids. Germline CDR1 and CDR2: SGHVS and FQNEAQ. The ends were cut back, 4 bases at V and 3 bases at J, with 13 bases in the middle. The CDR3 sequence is CASSSRLPSGNTIYF. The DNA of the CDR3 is TGTGCCAGCAGCTCTAGGTTGCCAAGTGGAAACACCATATATTTT.

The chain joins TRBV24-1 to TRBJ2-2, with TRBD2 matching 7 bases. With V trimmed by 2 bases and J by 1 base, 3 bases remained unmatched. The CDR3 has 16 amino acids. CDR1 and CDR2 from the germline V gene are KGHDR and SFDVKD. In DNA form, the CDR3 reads TGTGCCACCAGTGATTACGGGGGGAGGAACACCGGGGAGCTGTTTTTT. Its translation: CATSDYGGRNTGELFF.

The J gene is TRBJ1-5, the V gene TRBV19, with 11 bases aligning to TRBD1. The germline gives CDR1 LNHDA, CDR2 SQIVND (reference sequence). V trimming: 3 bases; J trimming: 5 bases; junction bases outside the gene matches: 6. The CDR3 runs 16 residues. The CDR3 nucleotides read TGTGCCAGTAGTATTCTGAGGACAGGGGGCTATCAGCCCCAGCATTTT. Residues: CASSILRTGGYQPQHF.

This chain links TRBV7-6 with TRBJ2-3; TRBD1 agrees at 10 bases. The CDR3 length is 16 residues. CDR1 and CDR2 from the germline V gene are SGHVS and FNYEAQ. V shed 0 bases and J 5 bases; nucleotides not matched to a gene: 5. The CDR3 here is CASSLAQGQGRDTQYF. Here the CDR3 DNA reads TGTGCCAGCAGCTTAGCGCAGGGACAGGGGCGAGATACGCAGTATTTT. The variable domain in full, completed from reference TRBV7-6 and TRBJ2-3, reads GAGVSQSPRYKVTKRGQDVALRCDPISGHVSLYWYRQALGQGPEFLTYFNYEAQQDKSGLPNDRFSAERPEGSISTLTIQRTEQRDSAMYRCASSLAQGQGRDTQYFGPGTRLTVL.

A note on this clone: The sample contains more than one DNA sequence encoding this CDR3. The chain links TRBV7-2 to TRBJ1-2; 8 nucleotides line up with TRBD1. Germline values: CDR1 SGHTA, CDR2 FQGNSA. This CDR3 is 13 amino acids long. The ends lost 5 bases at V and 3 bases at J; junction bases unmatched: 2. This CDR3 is CASSPDRDYGYTF. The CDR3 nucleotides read TGTGCCAGCAGCCCGGACAGGGACTATGGCTACACCTTC.

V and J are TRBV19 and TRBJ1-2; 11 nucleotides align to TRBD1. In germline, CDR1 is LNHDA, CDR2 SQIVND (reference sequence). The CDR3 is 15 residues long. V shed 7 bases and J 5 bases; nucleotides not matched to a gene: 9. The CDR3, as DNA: TGTGCCAGTACATCCGGGACAGGGGGTCGGTATGGCTACACCTTC. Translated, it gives CASTSGTGGRYGYTF.

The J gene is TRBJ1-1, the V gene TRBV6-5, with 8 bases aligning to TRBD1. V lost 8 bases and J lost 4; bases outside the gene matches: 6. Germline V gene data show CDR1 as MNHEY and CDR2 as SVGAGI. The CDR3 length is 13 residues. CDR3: CASSYRGITEAFF. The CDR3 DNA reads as TGTGCCAGCTCCTACAGGGGGATCACTGAAGCTTTCTTT.

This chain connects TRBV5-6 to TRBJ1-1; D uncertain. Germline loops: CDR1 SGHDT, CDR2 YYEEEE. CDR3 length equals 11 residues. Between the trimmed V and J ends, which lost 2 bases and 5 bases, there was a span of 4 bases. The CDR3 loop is CASSFSTEAFF. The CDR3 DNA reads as TGTGCCAGCAGCTTTTCTACTGAAGCTTTCTTT.

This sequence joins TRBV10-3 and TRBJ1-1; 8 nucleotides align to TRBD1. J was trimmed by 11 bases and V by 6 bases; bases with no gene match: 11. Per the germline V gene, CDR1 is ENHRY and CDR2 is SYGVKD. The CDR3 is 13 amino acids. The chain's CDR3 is CAISGTGPVAAFF. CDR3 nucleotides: TGTGCCATCAGCGGGACAGGTCCTGTCGCGGCTTTCTTT.

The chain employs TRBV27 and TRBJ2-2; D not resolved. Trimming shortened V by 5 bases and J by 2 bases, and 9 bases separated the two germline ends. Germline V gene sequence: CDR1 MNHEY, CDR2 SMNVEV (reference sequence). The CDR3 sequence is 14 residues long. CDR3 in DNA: TGTGCCAGCAGTCCGCCGGGTAACACCGGGGAGCTGTTTTTT. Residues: CASSPPGNTGELFF.

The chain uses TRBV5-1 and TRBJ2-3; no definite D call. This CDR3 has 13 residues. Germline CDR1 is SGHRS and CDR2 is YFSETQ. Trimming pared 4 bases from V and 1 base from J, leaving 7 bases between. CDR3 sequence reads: CASSHRGTDTQYF. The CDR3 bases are TGCGCCAGCAGCCACCGGGGCACAGATACGCAGTATTTT.

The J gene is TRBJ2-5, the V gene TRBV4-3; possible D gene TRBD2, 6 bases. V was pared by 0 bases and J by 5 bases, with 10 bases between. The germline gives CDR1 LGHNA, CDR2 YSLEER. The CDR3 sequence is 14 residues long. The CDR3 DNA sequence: TGCGCCAGCAGCCAAGATTCAGGAGGGGAGACCCAGTACTTC. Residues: CASSQDSGGETQYF.

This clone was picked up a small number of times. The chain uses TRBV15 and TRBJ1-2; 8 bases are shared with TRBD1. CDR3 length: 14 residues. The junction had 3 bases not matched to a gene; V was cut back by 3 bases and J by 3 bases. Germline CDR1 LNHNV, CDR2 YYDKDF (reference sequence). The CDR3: CATSRDRADYGYTF. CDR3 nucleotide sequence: TGTGCCACCAGCAGGGACAGGGCAGACTATGGCTACACCTTC. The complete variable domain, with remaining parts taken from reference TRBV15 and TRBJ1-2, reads DAMVIQNPRYQVTQFGKPVTLSCSQTLNHNVMYWYQQKSSQAPKLLFHYYDKDFNNEADTPDNFQSRRPNTSFCFLDIRSPGLGDTAMYLCATSRDRADYGYTFGSGTRLTVV.